This TCR beta chain was sequenced in a study of T cells in Graves' hyperthyroidism and ophthalmopathy. In its sample, this clonotype was seen many times. RNA transcripts were the template for amplifying TCR beta CDR3 regions. The TCR CDR3 first-round RT-PCR relied on the HTBI primer set. Using its own MiXCR run on the multiplex PCR reads, TCRdb lists one record per CDR3 protein. The table records about 98,000 distinct CDR3 sequences, roughly 40% of them present only once. V shed 6 bases and J 7 bases; nucleotides not matched to a gene: 10. The CDR3 covers 15 residues. V and J are TRBV12-3 or TRBV12-4 and TRBJ2-3; the match to TRBD1 covers 10 bases. The sequence was obtained from a woman aged 25 to 39 with Graves' hyperthyroidism. The source material was peripheral blood or thyroid tissue (not recorded which). Here the CDR3 reads CASRQTGGHVNTQYF. In DNA, the CDR3 is TGTGCCAGCAGACAGACAGGGGGCCATGTAAATACGCAGTATTTT.